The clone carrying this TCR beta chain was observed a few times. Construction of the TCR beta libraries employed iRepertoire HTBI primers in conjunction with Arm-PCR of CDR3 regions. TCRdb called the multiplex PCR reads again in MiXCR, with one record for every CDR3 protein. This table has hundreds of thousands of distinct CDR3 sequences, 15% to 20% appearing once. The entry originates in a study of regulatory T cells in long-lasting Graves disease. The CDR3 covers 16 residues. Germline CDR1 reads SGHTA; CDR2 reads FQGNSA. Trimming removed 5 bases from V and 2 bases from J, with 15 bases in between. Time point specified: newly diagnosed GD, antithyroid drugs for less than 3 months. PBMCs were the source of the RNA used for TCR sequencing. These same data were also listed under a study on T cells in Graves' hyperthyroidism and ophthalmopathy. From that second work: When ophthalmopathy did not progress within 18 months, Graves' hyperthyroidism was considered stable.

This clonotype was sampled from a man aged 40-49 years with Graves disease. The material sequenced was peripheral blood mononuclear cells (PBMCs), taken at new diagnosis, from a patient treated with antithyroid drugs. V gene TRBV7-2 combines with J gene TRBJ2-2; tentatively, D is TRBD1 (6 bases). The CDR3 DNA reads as TGTGCCAGCAGCCTCTATAGGGGACACAACACCGGGGAGCTGTTTTTT. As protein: CASSLYRGHNTGELFF.